The present T cell receptor beta chain was sequenced within a study of T cell repertoires in cytomegalovirus infection. Study findings and constraints: Summed public TCR beta family frequency identified CMV carriers bearing the relevant HLA.

The V gene's germline CDR1 is MNHEY and CDR2 SMNVEV (reference sequence). The trim removed 1 base at V and 2 bases at J, leaving 4 bases unmatched. The CDR3 sequence is 15 residues long. MiXCR was run by TCRdb on the reads, yielding one entry per CDR3 protein. Of around 710,000 distinct CDR3 sequences in the sample, around 29% were seen once. Points on this clonotype: Its cognate antigen is unknown.

This sequence was found in a human donor in good health (CMV status not recorded). Some clones in this sample may be carry-over from other donors' samples. V is TRBV27 and J is TRBJ2-7, with 8 bases fitting TRBD1. The source was cultured CD8+ T cells from PBMCs, collected from culture after CMV antigen stimulation. The CDR3 DNA reads TGTGCCAGCAGTTTATACGGGACAGGTACCTACGAGCAGTACTTC. Its translation: CASSLYGTGTYEQYF.